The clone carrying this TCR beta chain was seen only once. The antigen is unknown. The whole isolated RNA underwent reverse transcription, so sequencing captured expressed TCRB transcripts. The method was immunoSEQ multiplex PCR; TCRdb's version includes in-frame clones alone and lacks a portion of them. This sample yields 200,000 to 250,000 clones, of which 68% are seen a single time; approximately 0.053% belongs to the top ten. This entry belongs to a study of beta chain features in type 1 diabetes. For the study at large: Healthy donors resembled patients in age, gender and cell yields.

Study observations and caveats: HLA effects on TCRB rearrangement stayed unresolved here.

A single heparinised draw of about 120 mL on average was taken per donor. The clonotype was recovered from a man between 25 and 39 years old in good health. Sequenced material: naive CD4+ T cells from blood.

This chain's CDR3 is CAWSRETSVDNEQFF. Written as DNA, the CDR3 is TGTGCCTGGAGTAGAGAGACTAGTGTCGACAATGAGCAGTTCTTC. This chain uses TRBV30 with TRBJ2-1, with D possibly matching TRBD2 (6 bases). There are 15 residues in the CDR3. Trimming shortened V by 2 bases and J by 5 bases, and 16 bases separated the two germline ends. Germline V gene data show CDR1 as GTSNPN and CDR2 as SVGIG (reference sequence).